This TCR beta chain was recovered during a study of control samples from healthy donors and cancer patients. Some clones are missing from TCRdb's copy, which holds only in-frame ones; the method was immunoSEQ multiplex PCR. The data hold about 160,000 clones, with approximately 94% observed a single time. This clone was detected only once. The CDR3 is 14 residues long. CDR1 and CDR2 (germline): SEHNR, FQNEAQ (reference sequence). The ends were cut back, 1 base at V and 7 bases at J, with 8 bases in the middle. The chain employs TRBV7-9 and TRBJ1-6, with TRBD1 as a possible D gene (6 bases). Sequences were obtained from PBMCs. This TCR derives from a man aged 55 to 70 with colorectal cancer. The CDR3 here is CASSLDRVNSPLHF. DNA for the CDR3: TGTGCCAGCAGCTTAGACAGGGTAAATTCACCCCTCCACTTT.